The rows below give T cell receptor beta chains drawn from one sample of a study of PD-1 blockade in classical Hodgkin lymphoma. Sequencing used immunoSEQ multiplex PCR; TCRdb keeps in-frame clones, though not all of them. The table shows roughly 100,000 clones, with approximately 90% occurring only once. The material sequenced was peripheral blood mononuclear cells (PBMCs), taken before the fourth cycle of nivolumab. The receptors shown here come from a human donor with classical Hodgkin lymphoma. Each CDR3 is given with its conserved first and last residue. A D gene is named only where the DNA matches it firmly. The listing skips clone size in some rows; elsewhere it reads once, few, many or a size class.

V: TRBV2; size: NA; D: NA; J: TRBJ2-7; DNA: TGTGCCAGCTCCCCATTTGGAACAGGGCCCTCCTACGAGCAGTACTTC; CDR3: CASSPFGTGPSYEQYF
V: TRBV6-5; size: once; D: NA; J: TRBJ2-1; DNA: TGTGCCAGCAGTTACCGCGCCCCCTTACTCAATGAGCAGTTCTTC; CDR3: CASSYRAPLLNEQFF
V: TRBV19; size: NA; D: TRBD1; J: TRBJ1-4; DNA: TGTGCCAGTAGTTTCGCGGGACAGCTTAATGAAAAACTGTTTTTT; CDR3: CASSFAGQLNEKLFF
V: TRBV20-1; size: NA; D: NA; J: TRBJ2-7; DNA: TGCAGTGCCTCCGACAACTACGAGCAGTACTTC; CDR3: CSASDNYEQYF
V: TRBV6-1; size: NA; D: NA; J: TRBJ2-1; DNA: TGTGCCAGCAGTGATGGCGAGGCAGCCAACAATGAGCAGTTCTTC; CDR3: CASSDGEAANNEQFF
V: TRBV10-2; size: NA; D: TRBD1; J: TRBJ1-1; DNA: TGCGCCAGCAGCATTGACAGGGGGCTTGGCACTGAAGCTTTCTTT; CDR3: CASSIDRGLGTEAFF
V: TRBV19; size: NA; D: NA; J: TRBJ1-5; DNA: TGTGCCAGTAGTATCCAGGGACCTCAGCCCCAGCATTTT; CDR3: CASSIQGPQPQHF
V: TRBV6-5; size: NA; D: NA; J: TRBJ1-1; DNA: TGTGCCAGCAGTCGATCCGGGACCCGGGGCGGTGAAGCTTTCTTT; CDR3: CASSRSGTRGGEAFF
V: TRBV18; size: NA; D: NA; J: TRBJ1-5; DNA: TGTGCCAGCTCATCGGGACCGGGCAATCAGCCCCAGCATTTT; CDR3: CASSSGPGNQPQHF
V: TRBV5-4; size: NA; D: NA; J: TRBJ1-3; DNA: TGTGCCAGCAGCCCCGAGCCCGGGTTAGGTTACTCTGGAAACACCATATATTTT; CDR3: CASSPEPGLGYSGNTIYF
V: TRBV28; size: NA; D: TRBD1; J: TRBJ2-2; DNA: TGTGCCAGCAGTCCTGCACCGACAGGGGACACGAACACCGGGGAGCTGTTTTTT; CDR3: CASSPAPTGDTNTGELFF
V: TRBV18; size: NA; D: TRBD2; J: TRBJ2-4; DNA: TGTGCCAGCTCACCAAGGATCCAGCGGGAGGAGAAAAACATTCAGTACTTC; CDR3: CASSPRIQREEKNIQYF
V: TRBV6-5; size: NA; D: NA; J: TRBJ2-7; DNA: TGTGCCAGCAGTTTCCACGTGGGGCCCGGCTACGAGCAGTACTTC; CDR3: CASSFHVGPGYEQYF
V: TRBV5-1; size: NA; D: TRBD2; J: TRBJ2-1; DNA: TGCGCCAGCAGCTTGGGGGTAGCGGGAGCTTTGAATGAGCAGTTCTTC; CDR3: CASSLGVAGALNEQFF
V: TRBV28; size: NA; D: NA; J: TRBJ2-3; DNA: TGTGCCAGCAGCTCAGGCACAGATACGCAGTATTTT; CDR3: CASSSGTDTQYF
V: TRBV6-1; size: few; D: NA; J: TRBJ1-2; DNA: TGTGCCAGCAGTGACACTCGGCCCCCTTATGGCTACACCTTC; CDR3: CASSDTRPPYGYTF
V: TRBV30; size: NA; D: NA; J: TRBJ2-1; DNA: TGTGCCTGGAGTGTCCTAGCCAGTAATGAGCAGTTCTTC; CDR3: CAWSVLASNEQFF
V: TRBV27; size: NA; D: NA; J: TRBJ1-4; DNA: TGTGCCAGCAGCCGGGGTGAAAAACTGTTTTTT; CDR3: CASSRGEKLFF
V: TRBV2; size: NA; D: NA; J: TRBJ1-2; DNA: TGTGCCAGCAGGGCCAGGGTCTTAGACTATGGCTACACCTTC; CDR3: CASRARVLDYGYTF
V: TRBV6-5; size: NA; D: NA; J: TRBJ2-7; DNA: TGTGCCAGCAGTTACCGGGCCCGCTCCTACGAGCAGTACTTC; CDR3: CASSYRARSYEQYF
V: TRBV7-9; size: NA; D: NA; J: TRBJ1-3; DNA: TGTGCCAGCAGCTATAGCGCTTACTCTGGAAACACCATATATTTT; CDR3: CASSYSAYSGNTIYF
V: TRBV6-1; size: NA; D: NA; J: TRBJ1-1; DNA: TGTGCCAGCAGTGAAACAGGGAACACTGAAGCTTTCTTT; CDR3: CASSETGNTEAFF
V: TRBV5-5; size: NA; D: TRBD1; J: TRBJ1-5; DNA: TGTGCCAGCAGCCAACTGACAGGGGTGAACAATCAGCCCCAGCATTTT; CDR3: CASSQLTGVNNQPQHF
V: TRBV19; size: few; D: TRBD2; J: TRBJ2-1; DNA: TGTGCCAGTAACAAGAGGCGGGAGGGCCGCAATGAGCAGTTCTTC; CDR3: CASNKRREGRNEQFF
V: TRBV29-1; size: NA; D: NA; J: TRBJ2-5; DNA: TGCAGCGTTTCAATAAGGGGCCCCGGACAAGAGACCCAGTACTTC; CDR3: CSVSIRGPGQETQYF
V: TRBV11-2; size: NA; D: NA; J: TRBJ1-1; DNA: TGTGCCAGCAGCATTACAGGGCGGTACACTGAAGCTTTCTTT; CDR3: CASSITGRYTEAFF
V: TRBV7-8; size: NA; D: NA; J: TRBJ2-7; DNA: TGTGCCAGCAGCTTGTCGATCATCTACGAGCAGTACTTC; CDR3: CASSLSIIYEQYF
V: TRBV5-1; size: NA; D: NA; J: TRBJ1-1; DNA: TGCGCCAGCAGCTTGTCCTCCATCACTGAAGCTTTCTTT; CDR3: CASSLSSITEAFF
V: TRBV5-1; size: NA; D: NA; J: TRBJ2-7; DNA: TGCGCCAGCAGCGAATTTTGGGGGAACCAGTACGAGCAGTACTTC; CDR3: CASSEFWGNQYEQYF
V: TRBV15; size: NA; D: NA; J: TRBJ2-7; DNA: TGTGCCACCAGCAGAGATGGTGTGGAACCCTCAATCTACTACGAGCAGTACTTC; CDR3: CATSRDGVEPSIYYEQYF
V: TRBV2; size: NA; D: NA; J: TRBJ2-3; DNA: TGTGCCAGCGGGGACGGTCAGGCATACACAGATACGCAGTATTTT; CDR3: CASGDGQAYTDTQYF